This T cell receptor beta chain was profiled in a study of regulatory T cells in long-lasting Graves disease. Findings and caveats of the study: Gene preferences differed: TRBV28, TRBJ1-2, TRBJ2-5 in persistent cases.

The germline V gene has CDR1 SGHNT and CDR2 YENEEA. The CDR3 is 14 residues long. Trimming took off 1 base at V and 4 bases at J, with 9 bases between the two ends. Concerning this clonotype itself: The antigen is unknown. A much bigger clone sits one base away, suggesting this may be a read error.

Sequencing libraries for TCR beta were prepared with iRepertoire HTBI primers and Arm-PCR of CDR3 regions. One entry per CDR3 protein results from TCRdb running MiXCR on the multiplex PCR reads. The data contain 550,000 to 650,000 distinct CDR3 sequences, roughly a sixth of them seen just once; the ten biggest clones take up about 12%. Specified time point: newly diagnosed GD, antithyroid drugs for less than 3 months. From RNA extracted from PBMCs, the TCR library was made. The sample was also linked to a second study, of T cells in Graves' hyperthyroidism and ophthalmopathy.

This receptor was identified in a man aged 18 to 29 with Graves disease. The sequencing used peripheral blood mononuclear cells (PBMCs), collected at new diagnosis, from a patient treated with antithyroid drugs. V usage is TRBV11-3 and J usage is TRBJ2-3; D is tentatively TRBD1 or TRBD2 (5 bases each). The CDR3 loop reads CASSLGLGADTQYF. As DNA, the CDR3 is TGTGCCAGCAGCTTAGGGTTGGGGGCAGATACGCAGTATTTT.